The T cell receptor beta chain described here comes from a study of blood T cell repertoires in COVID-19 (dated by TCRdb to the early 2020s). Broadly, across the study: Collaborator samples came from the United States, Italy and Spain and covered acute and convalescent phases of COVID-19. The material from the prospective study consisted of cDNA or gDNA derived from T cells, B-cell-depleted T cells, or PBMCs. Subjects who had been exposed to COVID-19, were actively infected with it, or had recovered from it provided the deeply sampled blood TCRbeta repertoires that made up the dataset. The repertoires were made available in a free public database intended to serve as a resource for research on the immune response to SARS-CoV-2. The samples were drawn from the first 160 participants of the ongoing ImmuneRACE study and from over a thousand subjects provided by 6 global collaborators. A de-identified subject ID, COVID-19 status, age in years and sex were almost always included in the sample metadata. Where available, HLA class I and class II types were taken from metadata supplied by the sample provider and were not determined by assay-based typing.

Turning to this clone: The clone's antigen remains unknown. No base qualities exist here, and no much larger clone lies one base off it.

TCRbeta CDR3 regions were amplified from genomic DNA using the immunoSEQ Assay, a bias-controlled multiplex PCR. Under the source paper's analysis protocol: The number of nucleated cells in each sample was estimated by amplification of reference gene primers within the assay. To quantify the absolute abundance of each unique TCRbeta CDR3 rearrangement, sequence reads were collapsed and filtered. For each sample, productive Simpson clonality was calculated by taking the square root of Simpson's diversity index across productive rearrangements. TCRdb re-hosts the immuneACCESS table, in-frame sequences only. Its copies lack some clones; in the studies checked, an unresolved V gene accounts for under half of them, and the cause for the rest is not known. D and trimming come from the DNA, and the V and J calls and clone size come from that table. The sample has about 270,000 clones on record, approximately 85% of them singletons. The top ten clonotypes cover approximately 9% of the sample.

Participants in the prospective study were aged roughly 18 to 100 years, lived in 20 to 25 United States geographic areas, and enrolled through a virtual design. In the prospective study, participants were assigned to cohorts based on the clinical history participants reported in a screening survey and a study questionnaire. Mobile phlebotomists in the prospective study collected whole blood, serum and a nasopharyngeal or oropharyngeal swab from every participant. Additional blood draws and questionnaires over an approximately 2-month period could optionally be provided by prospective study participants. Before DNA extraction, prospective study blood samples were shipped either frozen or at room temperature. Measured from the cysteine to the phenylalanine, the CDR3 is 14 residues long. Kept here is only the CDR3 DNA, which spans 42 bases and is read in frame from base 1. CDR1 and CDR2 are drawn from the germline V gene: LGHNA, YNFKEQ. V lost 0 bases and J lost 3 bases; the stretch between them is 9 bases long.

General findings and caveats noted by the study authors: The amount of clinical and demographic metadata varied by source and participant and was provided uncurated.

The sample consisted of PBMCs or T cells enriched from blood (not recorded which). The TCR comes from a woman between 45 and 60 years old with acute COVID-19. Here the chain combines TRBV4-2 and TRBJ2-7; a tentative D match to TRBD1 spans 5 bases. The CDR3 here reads CASSQDMGLYEQYF. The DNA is TGTGCCAGCAGCCAAGATATGGGGCTCTACGAGCAGTACTTC.